These 18 T cell receptor beta chains share one sample of origin, sequenced in a study of blood T cell repertoires in COVID-19. The repertoire was sequenced with immunoSEQ multiplex PCR; TCRdb's copy has only in-frame clones and lacks some. The table records about 300,000 clones, approximately 85% of them present only once. The specimen was peripheral blood. Source of these receptors: a woman aged 45-59 years with acute or convalescent COVID-19.

The chain links TRBV28 to TRBJ1-2; 7 bases are a match to TRBD1. V shed 8 bases, J shed 4 bases, and the junction held 7 bases outside the gene matches. CDR1 MDHEN and CDR2 SYDVKM come from the germline V gene. The CDR3 has 13 amino acids. CDR3 DNA: TGTGCCAGCCATCGAAGGACAGGCTATGGCTACACCTTC. Protein: CASHRRTGYGYTF.

The chain recombines TRBV7-2 with TRBJ1-6; the D is unclear. CDR3 length: 12 amino acids. Germline V CDR1 and CDR2: SGHTA, FQGNSA. Deletions cut 3 bases from V and 12 bases from J, with 9 bases between. CDR3 region: CASSFFEEPLHF. CDR3 sequence (DNA): TGTGCCAGCAGCTTTTTCGAGGAACCCCTCCACTTT.

J is TRBJ2-7 and V is TRBV5-8; 7 bases align to TRBD1. The V segment lost 2 bases and the J segment 6 bases; nucleotides outside the gene matches: 5. CDR1 is SGHTS, CDR2 YDEGEE, per germline. This CDR3 spans 13 amino acids. The CDR3 DNA reads as TGTGCCAGCAGCTTAGGGTACAGGGGCGAGCAGTACTTC. It is translated as CASSLGYRGEQYF.

The chain couples TRBV27 to TRBJ1-5; 7 bases line up with TRBD1. Germline loops: CDR1 MNHEY, CDR2 SMNVEV (reference sequence). Losses at the gene ends were 5 bases for V and 7 bases for J; bases not matched to a gene: 8. The CDR3 has 14 residues. The CDR3 DNA reads as TGTGCCAGCAGTGCCCTACAGGGGTGGCAGCCCCAGCATTTT. Encoded protein: CASSALQGWQPQHF.

The rearrangement joins TRBV27 to TRBJ1-1; maybe TRBD1 (5 bases). Germline values: CDR1 MNHEY, CDR2 SMNVEV (reference sequence). This CDR3 is 13 amino acids long. V was trimmed by 2 bases and J by 4 bases, leaving 8 bases between them. The CDR3 nucleotides read TGTGCCAGCAGTTTAAGTCAGGGCACTGAAGCTTTCTTT. Protein sequence: CASSLSQGTEAFF.

The rearrangement uses TRBV7-2 and TRBJ2-5, with D possibly matching TRBD2 (6 bases). Germline CDR1 is SGHTA and CDR2 is FQGNSA. V gave up 1 base and J gave up 7 bases, with 19 bases separating them. CDR3 length: 16 amino acids. The CDR3 protein is CASSLVGGGSVRTQYF. CDR3 DNA sequence: TGTGCCAGCAGCTTAGTGGGGGGAGGCTCGGTTAGGACCCAGTACTTC. The full variable domain, completed using reference TRBV7-2 and TRBJ2-5, is GAGVSQSPSNKVTEKGKDVELRCDPISGHTALYWYRQSLGQGLEFLIYFQGNSAPDKSGLPSDRFSAERTGGSVSTLTIQRTQQEDSAVYLCASSLVGGGSVRTQYFGPGTRLLVL.

The rearrangement links TRBV4-2 to TRBJ2-4, with TRBD2 matching over 15 bases. In germline, CDR1 is LGHNA, CDR2 YNFKEQ. The CDR3 runs to 18 residues. The ends lost 1 base at V and 1 base at J; junction bases unmatched: 2. CDR3 in amino acids: CASSQGGTSGRAKNIQYF. The CDR3, as DNA: TGTGCCAGCAGCCAAGGGGGGACTAGCGGGAGGGCCAAAAACATTCAGTACTTC.

This sequence joins TRBV19 and TRBJ2-7, with 8 bases that match TRBD2. The trim removed 2 bases at V and 5 bases at J, leaving 5 bases unmatched. The CDR3 sequence is 14 residues long. The germline V gene has CDR1 LNHDA and CDR2 SQIVND (reference sequence). The CDR3 region is CASSIRSGTDEQYF. DNA for the CDR3: TGTGCCAGTAGTATACGTAGCGGGACGGACGAGCAGTACTTC. Looking up the rest from reference TRBV19 and TRBJ2-7 gives the full variable domain: DGGITQSPKYLFRKEGQNVTLSCEQNLNHDAMYWYRQDPGQGLRLIYYSQIVNDFQKGDIAEGYSVSREKKESFPLTVTSAQKNPTAFYLCASSIRSGTDEQYFGPGTRLTVT.

As concerns this clone: The junction does not match germline at one end; this may be a read error. V gene TRBV7-7 combines with J gene TRBJ2-5; TRBD2 is a possible D gene (5 bases). Germline V CDR1 and CDR2: SSHAT, FNYEAQ (reference sequence). The CDR3 covers 16 residues. CDR3 in amino acids: CASSSTPGLFQETQYF. The CDR3 DNA reads TGTGCTAGCAGCTCCACCCCTGGACTTTTCCAAGAGACCCAGTACTTC.

This chain joins TRBV5-1 and TRBJ2-7; 11 positions match TRBD2. Germline V gives CDR1 SGHRS, CDR2 YFSETQ. J was trimmed by 0 bases and V by 3 bases; bases with no gene match: 2. The CDR3 is 15 residues long. The CDR3 reads CASSSGLADSYEQYF. The CDR3 DNA follows: TGCGCCAGCAGCTCGGGACTAGCGGACTCCTACGAGCAGTACTTC.

The chain links TRBV28 to TRBJ2-3; D uncertain. CDR1 is MDHEN, CDR2 SYDVKM, per germline. The V end was cut by 6 bases, the J end by 6 bases, with 13 bases between. The CDR3 is 13 residues long. Here the CDR3 reads CASRVTGSDTQYF. CDR3 bases: TGTGCCAGCAGGGTTACCGGGTCGGATACGCAGTATTTT.

The chain has TRBV5-4 and TRBJ1-2, with 9 bases fitting TRBD1. The CDR3 contains 12 residues. J was trimmed by 6 bases and V by 3 bases; bases with no gene match: 0. Germline loops: CDR1 SGHNT, CDR2 YYREEE (reference sequence). The CDR3 loop is CASSWDRDGYTF. CDR3 nucleotide sequence: TGTGCCAGCAGCTGGGACAGGGATGGCTACACCTTC.

This chain connects TRBV5-6 to TRBJ2-3; 9 nucleotides align to TRBD1. V lost 1 base and J lost 4; bases outside the gene matches: 7. Germline V CDR1 and CDR2: SGHDT, YYEEEE. This CDR3 comprises 16 residues. Written as DNA, the CDR3 is TGTGCCAGCAGCTTGACCGGGACAGGGTGGGCAGATACGCAGTATTTT. This sequence encodes CASSLTGTGWADTQYF.

The chain has TRBV7-6 and TRBJ2-1; 10 nucleotides line up with TRBD1. The CDR3 is 14 amino acids. Per germline, CDR1 SGHVS and CDR2 FNYEAQ. Trimming removed 2 bases from V and 10 bases from J; junction bases left unmatched: 5. Here the CDR3 reads CASSLIGTGEEQFF. Written as DNA, the CDR3 is TGTGCCAGCAGCTTAATCGGGACAGGGGAAGAGCAGTTCTTC.

The rearrangement uses TRBV7-2 and TRBJ2-5; D is unclear. Germline CDR1 and CDR2: SGHTA and FQGNSA. Between the trimmed V and J ends, which lost 5 bases and 2 bases, there was a span of 6 bases. This CDR3 contains 12 residues. The DNA of the CDR3 is TGTGCCAGCAGCCCCCGTCAAGAGACCCAGTACTTC. Encoded protein: CASSPRQETQYF.

The chain links TRBV14 to TRBJ2-1; a possible D gene is TRBD2 (6 bases). V gave up 2 bases and J gave up 10 bases, with 15 bases separating them. The CDR3 consists of 14 residues. CDR1 is SGHDN, CDR2 FVKESK, per germline. The CDR3 protein is CASSQSTGVQEQFF. In DNA, the CDR3 is TGTGCCAGCAGCCAAAGTACGGGAGTCCAGGAGCAGTTCTTC. Based on the CDR3 plus reference TRBV14 and TRBJ2-1, the full variable domain is EAGVTQFPSHSVIEKGQTVTLRCDPISGHDNLYWYRRVMGKEIKFLLHFVKESKQDESGMPNNRFLAERTGGTYSTLKVQPAELEDSGVYFCASSQSTGVQEQFFGPGTRLTVL.

J is TRBJ1-6 and V is TRBV3-1 (or the pseudogene TRBV3-2), with a tentative D call TRBD1 (5 bases). The CDR3 is 14 amino acids. Germline lookup yields CDR1 LGHDT and CDR2 YNNKEL (reference sequence). V was trimmed by 2 bases and J by 8 bases, leaving 10 bases between them. The CDR3 sequence: CASSQTARDSPLHF. CDR3 nucleotide sequence: TGTGCCAGCAGCCAAACGGCCAGGGATTCACCCCTCCACTTT.

The genes are TRBV18 and TRBJ2-3; D is undetermined. The V and J ends lost 4 bases and 4 bases respectively, with 12 bases between them. Germline lookup yields CDR1 KGHSH and CDR2 LQKENI. This CDR3 spans 14 amino acids. CDR3 DNA: TGTGCCAGCTCACAGAGTCGAGGTCCAGATACGCAGTATTTT. Protein product: CASSQSRGPDTQYF.